This T cell receptor beta chain was identified during a study of blood T cell repertoires in COVID-19. Study in general: The origin of the acute and convalescent COVID-19 samples was the United States, Italy and Spain. The analysed material was cDNA or gDNA that came from T cells, B-cell-depleted T cells, or PBMCs.

In the study's own analysis: Amplified reference gene primers provided the basis for estimating nucleated cell counts. The assay was immunoSEQ multiplex PCR, and TCRdb's table has in-frame clones only and misses some. That table gives V, J and clone size, and the DNA gave D and trimming. This sample has roughly 260,000 clones, with more than 75% found just once. The V end was cut by 2 bases, the J end by 4 bases, with 8 bases between. The CDR3 runs to 14 residues. Germline V CDR1 and CDR2: LNHNV, YYDKDF (reference sequence). The specimen was peripheral blood. The sequence was collected from a man in his forties or fifties who had recovered from COVID-19. This rearrangement joins TRBV15 to TRBJ2-2; D is possibly TRBD1 (5 bases). The CDR3 DNA reads as TGTGCCACCAGCAGAAGGGGCCTCACCGGGGAGCTGTTTTTT. Residues: CATSRRGLTGELFF.